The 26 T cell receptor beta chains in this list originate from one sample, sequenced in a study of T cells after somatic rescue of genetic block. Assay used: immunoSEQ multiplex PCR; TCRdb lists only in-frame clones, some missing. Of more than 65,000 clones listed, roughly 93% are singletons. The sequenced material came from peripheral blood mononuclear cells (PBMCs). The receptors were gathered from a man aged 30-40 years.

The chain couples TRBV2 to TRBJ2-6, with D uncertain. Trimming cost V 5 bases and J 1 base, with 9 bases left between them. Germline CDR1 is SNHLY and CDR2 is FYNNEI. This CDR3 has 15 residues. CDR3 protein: CASSSLGSGANVLTF. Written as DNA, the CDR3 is TGTGCCAGCAGTTCCCTGGGGTCTGGGGCCAACGTCCTGACTTTC.

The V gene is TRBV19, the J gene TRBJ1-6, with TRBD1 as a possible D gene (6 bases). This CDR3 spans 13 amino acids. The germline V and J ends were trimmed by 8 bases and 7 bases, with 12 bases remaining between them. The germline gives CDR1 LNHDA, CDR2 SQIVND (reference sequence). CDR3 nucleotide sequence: TGTGCCAGTTGGGACACCGTCAATTCACCCCTCCACTTT. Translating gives CASWDTVNSPLHF.

CDR3 nucleotides: TGTGCCAGCTCACCGCCGACTTCGGGGGTAGCCTACGAGCAGTACTTC. This translates into CASSPPTSGVAYEQYF. The genes are TRBV18 and TRBJ2-7; a weak D match, TRBD2 (6 bases). V lost 3 bases and J 2 bases, leaving 17 bases between the germline ends. CDR1 is KGHSH, CDR2 LQKENI, per germline. The length of the CDR3 is 16 residues.

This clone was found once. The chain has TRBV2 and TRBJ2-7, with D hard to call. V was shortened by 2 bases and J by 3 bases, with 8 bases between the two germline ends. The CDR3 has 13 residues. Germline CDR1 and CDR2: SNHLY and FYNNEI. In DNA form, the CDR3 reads TGTGCCAGCAGTGAAACTGTAGTCTACGAGCAGTACTTC. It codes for CASSETVVYEQYF.

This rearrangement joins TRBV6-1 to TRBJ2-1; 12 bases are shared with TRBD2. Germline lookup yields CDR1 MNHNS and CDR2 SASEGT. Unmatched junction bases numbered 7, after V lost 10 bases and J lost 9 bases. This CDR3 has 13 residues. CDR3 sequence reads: CATLAGGHVEQFF. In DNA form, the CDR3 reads TGTGCCACTCTAGCGGGGGGGCATGTTGAGCAGTTCTTC.

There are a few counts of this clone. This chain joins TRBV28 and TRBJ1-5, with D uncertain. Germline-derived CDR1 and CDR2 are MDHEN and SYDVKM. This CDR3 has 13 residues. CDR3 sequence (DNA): TGTGCGCCCACCATGTATAGCAATCAGCCCCAGCATTTT. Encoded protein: CAPTMYSNQPQHF.

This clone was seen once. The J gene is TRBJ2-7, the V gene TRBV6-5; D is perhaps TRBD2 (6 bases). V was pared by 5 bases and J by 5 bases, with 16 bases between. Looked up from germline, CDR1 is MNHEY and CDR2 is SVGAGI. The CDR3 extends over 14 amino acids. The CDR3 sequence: CASSLRTSLHEQYF. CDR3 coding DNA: TGTGCCAGCAGTCTACGAACTAGCCTCCACGAGCAGTACTTC.

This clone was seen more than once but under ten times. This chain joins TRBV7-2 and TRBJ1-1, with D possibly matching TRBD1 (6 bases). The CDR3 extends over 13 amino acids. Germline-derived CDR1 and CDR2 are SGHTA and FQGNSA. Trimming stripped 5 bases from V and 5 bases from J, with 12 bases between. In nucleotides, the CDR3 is TGTGCCAGCAGCCCACAGGGTCGGACTGAAGCTTTCTTT. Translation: CASSPQGRTEAFF.

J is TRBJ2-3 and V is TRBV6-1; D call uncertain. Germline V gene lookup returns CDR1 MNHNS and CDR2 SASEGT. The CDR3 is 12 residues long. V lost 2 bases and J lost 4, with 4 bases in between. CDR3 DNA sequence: TGTGCCAGCAGTGAATGGGCAGATACGCAGTATTTT. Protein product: CASSEWADTQYF.

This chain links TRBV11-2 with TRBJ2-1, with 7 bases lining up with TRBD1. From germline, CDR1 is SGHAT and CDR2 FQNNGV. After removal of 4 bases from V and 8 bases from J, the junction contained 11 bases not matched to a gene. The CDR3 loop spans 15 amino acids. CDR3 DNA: TGTGCCAGCAGCTATACAGGGGCGACTGGGGATGAGCAGTTCTTC. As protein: CASSYTGATGDEQFF.

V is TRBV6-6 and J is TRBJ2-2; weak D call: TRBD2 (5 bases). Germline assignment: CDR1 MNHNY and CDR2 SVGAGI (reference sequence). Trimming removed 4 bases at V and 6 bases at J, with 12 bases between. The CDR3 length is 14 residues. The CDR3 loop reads CASSLRALAGELFF. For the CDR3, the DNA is TGTGCCAGCAGTTTGAGGGCTCTGGCCGGGGAGCTGTTTTTT.

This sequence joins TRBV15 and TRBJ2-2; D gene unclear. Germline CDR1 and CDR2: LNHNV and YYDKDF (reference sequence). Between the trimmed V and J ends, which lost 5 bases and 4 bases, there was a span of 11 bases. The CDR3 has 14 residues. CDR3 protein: CATSSRDGTGELFF. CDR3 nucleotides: TGTGCCACCAGCTCCCGAGACGGCACCGGGGAGCTGTTTTTT. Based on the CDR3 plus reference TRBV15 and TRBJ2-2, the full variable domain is DAMVIQNPRYQVTQFGKPVTLSCSQTLNHNVMYWYQQKSSQAPKLLFHYYDKDFNNEADTPDNFQSRRPNTSFCFLDIRSPGLGDTAMYLCATSSRDGTGELFFGEGSRLTVL.

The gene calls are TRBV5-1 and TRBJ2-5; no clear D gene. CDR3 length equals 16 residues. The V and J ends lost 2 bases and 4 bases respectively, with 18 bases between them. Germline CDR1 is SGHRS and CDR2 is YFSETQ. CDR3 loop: CASSLSPAEFPETQYF. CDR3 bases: TGCGCCAGCAGCTTATCTCCCGCGGAGTTCCCAGAGACCCAGTACTTC.

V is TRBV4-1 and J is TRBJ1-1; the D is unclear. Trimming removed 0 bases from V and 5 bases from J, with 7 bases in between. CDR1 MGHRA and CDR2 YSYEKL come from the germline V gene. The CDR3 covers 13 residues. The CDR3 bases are TGCGCCAGCAGCCAAGATCGGATGACTGAAGCTTTCTTT. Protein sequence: CASSQDRMTEAFF.

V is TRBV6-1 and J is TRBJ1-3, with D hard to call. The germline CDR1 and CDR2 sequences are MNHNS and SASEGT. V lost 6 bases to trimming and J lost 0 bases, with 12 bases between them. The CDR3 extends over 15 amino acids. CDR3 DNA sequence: TGTGCCAGCAGAATGGACGGCTTCTCTGGAAACACCATATATTTT. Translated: CASRMDGFSGNTIYF.

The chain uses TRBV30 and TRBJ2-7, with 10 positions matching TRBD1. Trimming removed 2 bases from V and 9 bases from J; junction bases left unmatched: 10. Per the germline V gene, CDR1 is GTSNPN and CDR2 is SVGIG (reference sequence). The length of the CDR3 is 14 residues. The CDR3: CAWSRQGAVGVQYF. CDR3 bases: TGTGCCTGGAGTCGACAGGGGGCGGTAGGGGTGCAGTACTTC.

DNA for the CDR3: TGTGCCAGCACCCCCGAGAGGGTCGGCGGGGAGCTGTTTTTT. Amino acid sequence: CASTPERVGGELFF. The genes are TRBV28 and TRBJ2-2; D perhaps matches TRBD2 (5 bases). The CDR3 is 14 residues long. Germline CDR1 reads MDHEN; CDR2 reads SYDVKM. Trimming removed 7 bases at V and 7 bases at J, with 16 bases between. The whole variable domain, remainder taken from reference TRBV28 and TRBJ2-2, is DVKVTQSSRYLVKRTGEKVFLECVQDMDHENMFWYRQDPGLGLRLIYFSYDVKMKEKGDIPEGYSVSREKKERFSLILESASTNQTSMYLCASTPERVGGELFFGEGSRLTVL.

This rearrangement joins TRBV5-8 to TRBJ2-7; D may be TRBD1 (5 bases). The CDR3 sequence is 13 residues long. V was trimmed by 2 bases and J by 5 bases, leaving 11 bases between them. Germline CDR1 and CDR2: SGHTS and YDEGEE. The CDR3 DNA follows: TGTGCCAGCAGCTTAAGGGTACAGGACGAGCAGTACTTC. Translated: CASSLRVQDEQYF. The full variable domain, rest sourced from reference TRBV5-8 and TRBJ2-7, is EAGVTQSPTHLIKTRGQQATLRCSPISGHTSVYWYQQALGLGLQFLLWYDEGEERNRGNFPPRFSGRQFPNYSSELNVNALELEDSALYLCASSLRVQDEQYFGPGTRLTVT.

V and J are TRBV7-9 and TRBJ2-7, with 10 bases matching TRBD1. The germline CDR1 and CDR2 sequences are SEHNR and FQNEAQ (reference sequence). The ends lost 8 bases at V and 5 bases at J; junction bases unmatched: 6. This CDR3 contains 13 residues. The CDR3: CASARDRGHEQYF. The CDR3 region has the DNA TGTGCCAGCGCCCGGGACAGGGGTCACGAGCAGTACTTC. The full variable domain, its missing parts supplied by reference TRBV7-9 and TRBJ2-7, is DTGVSQNPRHKITKRGQNVTFRCDPISEHNRLYWYRQTLGQGPEFLTYFQNEAQLEKSRLLSDRFSAERPKGSFSTLEIQRTEQGDSAMYLCASARDRGHEQYFGPGTRLTVT.

CDR3 sequence (DNA): TGTGCCAGCAGCGTAGTGGGGAGCTCCTACAATGAGCAGTTCTTC. This translates into CASSVVGSSYNEQFF. The chain recombines TRBV9 with TRBJ2-1; possibly TRBD2 for D (5 bases). The V end was cut by 0 bases, the J end by 0 bases, with 7 bases between. The germline gives CDR1 SGDLS, CDR2 YYNGEE. The CDR3 length is 15 residues.

CDR3 amino acids: CASSLGQEKLFF. For the CDR3, the DNA is TGTGCCAGCTCACTGGGACAGGAAAAACTGTTTTTT. The V gene is TRBV18, the J gene TRBJ1-4, with 7 bases lining up with TRBD1. Germline trimming cut 4 bases from V and 8 bases from J; bases unmatched to any gene: 1. This CDR3 comprises 12 residues. Per the germline V gene, CDR1 is KGHSH and CDR2 is LQKENI. Using reference TRBV18 and TRBJ1-4 for the parts outside the CDR3, the full variable domain is NAGVMQNPRHLVRRRGQEARLRCSPMKGHSHVYWYRQLPEEGLKFMVYLQKENIIDESGMPKERFSAEFPKEGPSILRIQQVVRGDSAAYFCASSLGQEKLFFGSGTQLSVL.

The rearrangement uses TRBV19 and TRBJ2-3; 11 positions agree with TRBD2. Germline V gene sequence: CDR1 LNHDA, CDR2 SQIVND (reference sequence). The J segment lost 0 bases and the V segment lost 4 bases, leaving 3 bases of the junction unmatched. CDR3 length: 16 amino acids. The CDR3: CASSTGTSGSTDTQYF. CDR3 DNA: TGTGCCAGTAGTACCGGGACTAGCGGTAGCACAGATACGCAGTATTTT.

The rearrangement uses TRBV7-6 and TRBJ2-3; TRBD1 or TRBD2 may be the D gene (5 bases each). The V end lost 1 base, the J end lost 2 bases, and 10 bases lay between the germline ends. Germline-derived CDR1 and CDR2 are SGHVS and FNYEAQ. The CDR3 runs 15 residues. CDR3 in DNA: TGTGCCAGCAGCTTAGTCCAGGGACCCACAGATACGCAGTATTTT. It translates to CASSLVQGPTDTQYF. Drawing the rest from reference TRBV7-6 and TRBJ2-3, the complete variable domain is GAGVSQSPRYKVTKRGQDVALRCDPISGHVSLYWYRQALGQGPEFLTYFNYEAQQDKSGLPNDRFSAERPEGSISTLTIQRTEQRDSAMYRCASSLVQGPTDTQYFGPGTRLTVL.

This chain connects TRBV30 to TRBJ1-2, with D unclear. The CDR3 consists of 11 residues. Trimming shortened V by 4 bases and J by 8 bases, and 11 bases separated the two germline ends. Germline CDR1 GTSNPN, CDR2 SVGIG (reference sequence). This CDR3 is CAWTRGSGYTF. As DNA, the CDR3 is TGTGCCTGGACGAGAGGGTCCGGCTACACCTTC. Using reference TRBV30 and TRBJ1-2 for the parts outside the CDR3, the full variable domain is SQTIHQWPATLVQPVGSPLSLECTVEGTSNPNLYWYRQAAGRGLQLLFYSVGIGQISSEVPQNLSASRPQDRQFILSSKKLLLSDSGFYLCAWTRGSGYTFGSGTRLTVV.

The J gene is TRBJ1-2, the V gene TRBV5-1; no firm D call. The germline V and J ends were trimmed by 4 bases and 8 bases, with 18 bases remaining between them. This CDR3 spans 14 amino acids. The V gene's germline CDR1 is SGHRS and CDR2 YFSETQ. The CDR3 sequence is CASSPRTGGGGYTF. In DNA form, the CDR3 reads TGCGCCAGCAGCCCACGTACGGGAGGTGGGGGCTACACCTTC.

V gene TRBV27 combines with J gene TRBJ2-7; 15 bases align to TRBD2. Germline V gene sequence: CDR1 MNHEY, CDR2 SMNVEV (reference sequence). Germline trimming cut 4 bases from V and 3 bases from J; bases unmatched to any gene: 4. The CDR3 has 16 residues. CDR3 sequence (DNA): TGTGCCAGCAGTTCAGGGACTAGCGGGAGGCACTACGAGCAGTACTTC. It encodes CASSSGTSGRHYEQYF.